Shown below are 15 T cell receptor beta chains from a single sample sequenced in a study of T cell responses to AZD1222 COVID-19 vaccine. Repertoires were generated with immunoSEQ multiplex PCR, while TCRdb's copy carries only in-frame clones and drops some. Of under 150,000 clones listed, roughly nine tenths were seen once; the top ten hold approximately 9.4%. Sequenced here: peripheral blood, sampled 28 days after the second AZD1222 dose. These receptors were taken from an adult who received the AZD1222 COVID-19 vaccine.

V and J are TRBV11-2 and TRBJ1-4; 8 bases are shared with TRBD1. Germline values: CDR1 SGHAT, CDR2 FQNNGV. This CDR3 is 15 amino acids long. With V trimmed by 6 bases and J by 3 bases, 6 bases remained unmatched. In DNA, the CDR3 is TGTGCCAGCAGTTCAACAGGGGGGTCTAATGAAAAACTGTTTTTT. Its translation: CASSSTGGSNEKLFF.

The chain couples TRBV11-3 to TRBJ1-2; D might be TRBD1 (6 bases). Germline values: CDR1 SGHNT, CDR2 YENEEA. This CDR3 contains 14 residues. V lost 1 base to trimming and J lost 6 bases, with 12 bases between them. The chain's CDR3 is CASSLGRGYDGYTF. The CDR3 region has the DNA TGTGCCAGCAGCTTAGGCAGGGGATACGATGGCTACACCTTC.

The gene calls are TRBV6-5 and TRBJ1-2; D gene unclear. The CDR3 covers 11 residues. In germline, CDR1 is MNHEY, CDR2 SVGAGI. Trimming pared 4 bases from V and 7 bases from J, leaving 7 bases between. CDR3 coding DNA: TGTGCCAGCAGTTGGGGATCTGGCTACACCTTC. It yields the protein CASSWGSGYTF.

This clone was seen once. The DNA for the CDR3 is TGTGCCAGCAGTTTAACCCTGGGCAGGGTTGGAACACCCCTCCACTTT. Its protein product is CASSLTLGRVGTPLHF. The genes are TRBV27 and TRBJ1-6; the D gene is possibly TRBD1 (5 bases). The germline V and J ends were trimmed by 2 bases and 11 bases, with 19 bases remaining between them. Germline values: CDR1 MNHEY, CDR2 SMNVEV (reference sequence). The CDR3 runs to 16 residues.

This chain links TRBV28 with TRBJ1-5, with D perhaps matching TRBD1 (5 bases). Germline V gene sequence: CDR1 MDHEN, CDR2 SYDVKM. V was clipped by 5 bases and J by 7 bases, with 18 bases between them. This CDR3 has 15 residues. CDR3 in DNA: TGTGCCAGCAGTCCCGGGGCGGGTAGAAGCCAGCCCCAGCATTTT. The encoded protein is CASSPGAGRSQPQHF.

This clone appeared once. The rearrangement joins TRBV12-3 or TRBV12-4 to TRBJ1-2; a weak D match, TRBD1 (6 bases). This CDR3 contains 12 residues. V was clipped by 5 bases and J by 8 bases, with 12 bases between them. The DNA of the CDR3 is TGTGCCAGCAGTAGGACAGTCCTAGGCTACACCTTC. Protein sequence: CASSRTVLGYTF.

The V gene is TRBV7-9, the J gene TRBJ2-3; D might be TRBD2 (6 bases). The germline V and J ends were trimmed by 4 bases and 2 bases, with 16 bases remaining between them. The CDR3 extends over 16 amino acids. Germline V gene sequence: CDR1 SEHNR, CDR2 FQNEAQ (reference sequence). The chain's CDR3 is CASSSAGRLTTDTQYF. In nucleotides, the CDR3 is TGTGCCAGCAGCTCTGCGGGACGGCTAACCACAGATACGCAGTATTTT.

The J gene is TRBJ1-2, the V gene TRBV11-2; the D is unclear. Trimming left V 0 bases short and J 7 bases short, with 12 bases between. Germline assignment: CDR1 SGHAT and CDR2 FQNNGV. The CDR3 spans 14 residues. The DNA for the CDR3 is TGTGCCAGCAGCTTAGACGAATCGGGGATTGGCTACACCTTC. Translated, it gives CASSLDESGIGYTF.

The chain links TRBV19 to TRBJ1-6; 9 positions match TRBD1. This CDR3 spans 16 amino acids. Germline V gene lookup returns CDR1 LNHDA and CDR2 SQIVND (reference sequence). Trimming cost V 5 bases and J 7 bases; bases outside gene matches: 9. The CDR3 DNA follows: TGTGCCAGTAGTCATCCTCCGGGACAGGGAAATTCACCCCTCCACTTT. Its protein is CASSHPPGQGNSPLHF.

The chain carries TRBV5-5 and TRBJ1-2, with D maybe TRBD1 (5 bases). The CDR3 runs 14 residues. Per the germline V gene, CDR1 is SGHKS and CDR2 is YYEKEE (reference sequence). Trimming shortened V by 0 bases and J by 4 bases, and 10 bases separated the two germline ends. For the CDR3, the DNA is TGTGCCAGCAGCTTGGCCCAGGGAGGCTATGGCTACACCTTC. Translated: CASSLAQGGYGYTF.

This chain joins TRBV7-2 and TRBJ1-1; TRBD1 is a possible D gene (5 bases). Germline loops: CDR1 SGHTA, CDR2 FQGNSA. The CDR3 is 13 residues long. V dropped 1 base and J dropped 7 bases, with 10 bases sitting between them. The CDR3 coding sequence is TGTGCCAGCAGCTTAGAAGAAGACAGTGAAGCTTTCTTT. It encodes CASSLEEDSEAFF.

The chain has TRBV3-1 (or the pseudogene TRBV3-2) and TRBJ2-1; D uncertain. This CDR3 is built from 12 residues. The germline V gene encodes CDR1 LGHDT and CDR2 YNNKEL (reference sequence). The germline V and J ends were trimmed by 1 base and 5 bases, with 3 bases remaining between them. For the CDR3, the DNA is TGTGCCAGCAGCCAAGTAAACAATGAGCAGTTCTTC. Translation: CASSQVNNEQFF.

The chain has TRBV2 and TRBJ1-6, with D tentatively TRBD1 (5 bases). From germline, CDR1 is SNHLY and CDR2 FYNNEI. The CDR3 spans 15 residues. Between the trimmed V and J ends, which lost 6 bases and 6 bases, there was a span of 15 bases. CDR3 protein: CASRPPGGGNSPLHF. CDR3 DNA: TGTGCCAGCAGACCCCCCGGGGGTGGTAATTCACCCCTCCACTTT.

The chain uses TRBV5-6 and TRBJ1-4; D gene ambiguous. Between the trimmed V and J ends, which lost 2 bases and 8 bases, there was a span of 10 bases. CDR3 length: 13 amino acids. Looked up from germline, CDR1 is SGHDT and CDR2 is YYEEEE. CDR3 sequence reads: CASSFRVEEKLFF. The DNA for the CDR3 is TGTGCCAGCAGCTTTAGGGTGGAGGAAAAACTGTTTTTT.

This clone appeared a few times. DNA for the CDR3: TGTGCCAGCAGCTTGAAAGCAGATGATAGCAATCAGCCCCAGCATTTT. Its protein is CASSLKADDSNQPQHF. V usage is TRBV12-1 and J usage is TRBJ1-5. TRBV12-1 is deemed a pseudogene. The CDR3 is 16 amino acids.